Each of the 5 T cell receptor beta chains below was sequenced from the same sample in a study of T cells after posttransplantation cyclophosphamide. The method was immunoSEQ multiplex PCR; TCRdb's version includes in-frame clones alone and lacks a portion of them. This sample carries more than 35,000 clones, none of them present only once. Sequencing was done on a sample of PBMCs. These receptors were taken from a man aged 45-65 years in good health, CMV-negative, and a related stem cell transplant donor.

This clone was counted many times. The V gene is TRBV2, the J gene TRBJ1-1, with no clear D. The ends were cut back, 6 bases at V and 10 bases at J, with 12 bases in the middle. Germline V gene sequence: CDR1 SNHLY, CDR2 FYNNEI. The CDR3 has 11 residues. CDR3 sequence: CASSYHAGAFF. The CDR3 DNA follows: TGTGCCAGCAGCTACCACGCAGGAGCTTTCTTT.

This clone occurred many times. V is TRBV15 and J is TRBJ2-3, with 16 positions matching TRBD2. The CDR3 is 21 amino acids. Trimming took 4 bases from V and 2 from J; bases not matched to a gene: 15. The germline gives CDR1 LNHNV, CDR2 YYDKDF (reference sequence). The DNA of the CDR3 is TGTGCCACCAGCAAGCTAGGGACTAGCGGGGGGGCCGTCCAAATCACAGATACGCAGTATTTT. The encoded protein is CATSKLGTSGGAVQITDTQYF.

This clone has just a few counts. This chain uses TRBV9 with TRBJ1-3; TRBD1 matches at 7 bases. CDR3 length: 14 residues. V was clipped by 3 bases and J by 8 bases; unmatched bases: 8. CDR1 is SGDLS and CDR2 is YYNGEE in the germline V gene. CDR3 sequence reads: CASSGPRGMHTIYF. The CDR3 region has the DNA TGTGCCAGCAGCGGACCCAGGGGGATGCACACCATATATTTT.

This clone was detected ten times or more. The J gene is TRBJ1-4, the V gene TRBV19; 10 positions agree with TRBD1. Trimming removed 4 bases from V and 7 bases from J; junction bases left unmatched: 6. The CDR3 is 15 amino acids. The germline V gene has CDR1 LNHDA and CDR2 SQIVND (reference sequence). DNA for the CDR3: TGTGCCAGTAGTACCCGACAGGGGGCGTTTGAAAAACTGTTTTTT. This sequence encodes CASSTRQGAFEKLFF.

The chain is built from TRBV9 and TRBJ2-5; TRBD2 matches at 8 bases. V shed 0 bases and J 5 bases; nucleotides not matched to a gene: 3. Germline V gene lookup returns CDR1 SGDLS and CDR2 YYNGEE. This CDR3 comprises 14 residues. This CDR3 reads CASSVARGGETQYF. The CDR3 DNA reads TGTGCCAGCAGCGTAGCCCGGGGGGGGGAGACCCAGTACTTC.